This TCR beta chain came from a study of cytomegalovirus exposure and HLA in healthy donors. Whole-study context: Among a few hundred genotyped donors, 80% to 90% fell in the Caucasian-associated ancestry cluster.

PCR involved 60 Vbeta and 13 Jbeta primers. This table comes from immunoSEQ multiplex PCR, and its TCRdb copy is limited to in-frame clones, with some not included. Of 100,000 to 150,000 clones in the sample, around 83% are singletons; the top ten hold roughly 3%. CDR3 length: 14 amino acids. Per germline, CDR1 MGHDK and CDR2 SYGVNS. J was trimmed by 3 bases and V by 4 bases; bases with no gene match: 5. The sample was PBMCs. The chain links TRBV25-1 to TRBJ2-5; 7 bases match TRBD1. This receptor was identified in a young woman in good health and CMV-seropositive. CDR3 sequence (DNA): TGTGCCAGCAGTGTACGAGGGGGCGAAGAGACCCAGTACTTC. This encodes CASSVRGGEETQYF.